One and the same sample provided the 22 T cell receptor beta chains below, sequenced in a study of identifying expanded T cells in peripheral blood. Sequencing used immunoSEQ multiplex PCR; TCRdb keeps in-frame clones, though not all of them. The sample lists 70,000 to 100,000 clones, 88% occurring once. The sequenced material came from blood. These receptors were taken from a person aged 18 to 70 in good health.

The chain is built from TRBV7-2 and TRBJ2-7, with 8 bases lining up with TRBD2. Germline trimming cut 3 bases from V and 5 bases from J; bases unmatched to any gene: 3. The CDR3 runs 13 residues. Germline CDR1 is SGHTA and CDR2 is FQGNSA. As DNA, the CDR3 is TGTGCCAGCAGCTTTGTTAGCGGGGACGAGCAGTACTTC. Its translation: CASSFVSGDEQYF.

The chain uses TRBV5-5 and TRBJ1-2, with 10 bases fitting TRBD1. The germline V gene encodes CDR1 SGHKS and CDR2 YYEKEE (reference sequence). CDR3 size: 15 residues. V shed 6 bases and J 8 bases; nucleotides not matched to a gene: 13. The CDR3 DNA reads as TGTGCCAGCACCCTACGATTGGGACAGGGGAACGGCTACACCTTC. Its translation: CASTLRLGQGNGYTF.

The chain is built from TRBV14 and TRBJ2-1; unclear D gene. Germline CDR1 is SGHDN and CDR2 is FVKESK. V was pared by 4 bases and J by 9 bases, with 10 bases between. The CDR3 totals 12 residues. This chain's CDR3 is CASSPPAGEQFF. DNA of the CDR3: TGTGCCAGCAGCCCCCCAGCAGGTGAGCAGTTCTTC.

The chain carries TRBV9 and TRBJ1-2; the match to TRBD1 covers 8 bases. J was trimmed by 1 base and V by 4 bases; bases with no gene match: 6. This CDR3 is 15 amino acids long. CDR1 SGDLS and CDR2 YYNGEE come from the germline V gene. CDR3 DNA: TGTGCCAGCAGCATCCGGGACAGGAGTAACTATGGCTACACCTTC. Translating it yields CASSIRDRSNYGYTF.

This rearrangement joins TRBV5-4 to TRBJ1-2; 8 nucleotides align to TRBD1. The CDR3 sequence is 14 residues long. V was pared by 0 bases and J by 4 bases, with 2 bases of the junction left unmatched. Germline CDR1 and CDR2: SGHNT and YYREEE (reference sequence). CDR3 region: CASSLGDRGYGYTF. Written as DNA, the CDR3 is TGTGCCAGCAGCTTGGGCGACAGGGGCTATGGCTACACCTTC.

A single count supports this clone. The chain recombines TRBV15 with TRBJ1-4; 9 bases line up with TRBD1. CDR3 length: 17 amino acids. CDR1 is LNHNV and CDR2 is YYDKDF in the germline V gene (reference sequence). The V segment lost 0 bases and the J segment 4 bases; nucleotides outside the gene matches: 6. CDR3 amino acids: CATSRDRGQGFNEKLFF. CDR3 in DNA: TGTGCCACCAGCAGAGACCGGGGACAGGGATTTAATGAAAAACTGTTTTTT.

This chain links TRBV2 with TRBJ1-4, with 7 positions matching TRBD1. Germline V gene lookup returns CDR1 SNHLY and CDR2 FYNNEI. Trimming removed 7 bases from V and 0 bases from J; junction bases left unmatched: 17. The CDR3 loop spans 19 amino acids. This CDR3 reads CASTSGGDSYDPTNEKLFF. The CDR3, as DNA: TGTGCCAGCACTTCAGGGGGGGACAGTTACGACCCAACTAATGAAAAACTGTTTTTT.

In nucleotides, the CDR3 is TGCGCCAGCAGTGGAAGGACAGGGGGCGTTCAGTACTTC. Translating it yields CASSGRTGGVQYF. The rearrangement links TRBV10-2 to TRBJ2-4; 11 bases line up with TRBD1. The length of the CDR3 is 13 residues. Germline V gives CDR1 WSHSY, CDR2 SAAADI. V lost 4 bases and J lost 11; bases outside the gene matches: 4.

The chain employs TRBV6-1 and TRBJ2-3; 7 positions agree with TRBD2. CDR3 size: 15 residues. V was pared by 7 bases and J by 3 bases, with 10 bases of the junction left unmatched. Germline CDR1 MNHNS, CDR2 SASEGT. Here the CDR3 DNA reads TGTGCCAGCAAGAACGTGGGCGGGGGAACAGATACGCAGTATTTT. Its translation is CASKNVGGGTDTQYF.

The chain carries TRBV6-1 and TRBJ1-2; 8 nucleotides line up with TRBD1. The CDR3 runs 16 residues. V shed 0 bases, J shed 0 bases, and the junction held 3 bases outside the gene matches. Germline loops: CDR1 MNHNS, CDR2 SASEGT. The CDR3 loop reads CASSEATGGSNYGYTF. The CDR3 DNA is TGTGCCAGCAGTGAAGCCACAGGGGGTTCTAACTATGGCTACACCTTC.

V is TRBV19 and J is TRBJ2-2; 12 bases line up with TRBD2. The CDR3 runs to 16 residues. CDR1 is LNHDA and CDR2 is SQIVND in the germline V gene (reference sequence). With 3 bases clipped from V and 7 bases from J, the junction kept 6 bases outside the gene matches. The CDR3: CASSIGTSGFGGELFF. CDR3 bases: TGTGCCAGTAGTATTGGGACTAGCGGGTTCGGCGGGGAGCTGTTTTTT.

As regards this clone: This sample includes further DNA sequences coding for the same CDR3. This chain uses TRBV7-2 with TRBJ1-3; TRBD1 matches 7 bases. There are 14 residues in the CDR3. Germline V lookup: CDR1 SGHTA, CDR2 FQGNSA. Unmatched junction bases numbered 2, after V lost 6 bases and J lost 0 bases. CDR3 nucleotide sequence: TGTGCCAGCAGTCCAGGGGGCTCTGGAAACACCATATATTTT. Encoded protein: CASSPGGSGNTIYF.

This chain uses TRBV19 with TRBJ1-5, with no clear D. The ends were cut back, 4 bases at V and 0 bases at J, with 25 bases in the middle. CDR3 length: 20 residues. CDR1 is LNHDA, CDR2 SQIVND, per germline (reference sequence). The CDR3 DNA follows: TGTGCCAGTAGTAGGCCCCTGGGCGGGCAAATAAGAGGTAGCAATCAGCCCCAGCATTTT. This gives the protein CASSRPLGGQIRGSNQPQHF.

The rearrangement links TRBV6-1 to TRBJ2-7; D remains unclear. CDR1 and CDR2 from the germline V gene are MNHNS and SASEGT. The CDR3 extends over 15 amino acids. V shed 2 bases and J shed 3 bases, with 14 bases lying between them. CDR3 DNA sequence: TGTGCCAGCAGTGAAATTGAGGCAGCCAACTACGAGCAGTACTTC. Translating gives CASSEIEAANYEQYF.

This clone is a singleton in its sample. The CDR3: CASSSYQGGQGSSNYGYTF. The CDR3 nucleotides are TGTGCCAGCAGTTCCTATCAGGGGGGACAGGGGTCCTCTAACTATGGCTACACCTTC. The chain couples TRBV27 to TRBJ1-2, with 10 bases that match TRBD1. The length of the CDR3 is 19 residues. Germline CDR1 is MNHEY and CDR2 is SMNVEV (reference sequence). V lost 4 bases, J lost 0 bases, and 14 bases stayed unmatched.

V is TRBV6-5 and J is TRBJ2-5; D not resolved. Trimming took 3 bases from V and 1 from J, leaving 9 bases between them. Looked up from germline, CDR1 is MNHEY and CDR2 is SVGAGI. This CDR3 spans 14 amino acids. CDR3 amino acids: CASSYNTVQETQYF. The CDR3 coding sequence is TGTGCCAGCAGTTATAATACTGTCCAAGAGACCCAGTACTTC.

This clone came up a few times. This sequence joins TRBV2 and TRBJ2-7; D perhaps matches TRBD2 (6 bases). This CDR3 region has 13 residues. V was pared by 10 bases and J by 4 bases, with 17 bases between. Germline CDR1 is SNHLY and CDR2 is FYNNEI. The CDR3 DNA is TGTGCCACCGCGCGAGGGAGGACTTACGAGCAGTACTTC. This codes for CATARGRTYEQYF.

The V and J genes are TRBV5-1 and TRBJ2-7; 8 positions agree with TRBD1. Germline V gives CDR1 SGHRS, CDR2 YFSETQ. This CDR3 comprises 15 residues. Losses at the gene ends were 0 bases for V and 2 bases for J; bases not matched to a gene: 4. The CDR3 protein is CASSLARTGTYEQYF. CDR3 DNA: TGCGCCAGCAGCTTGGCCCGGACAGGGACCTACGAGCAGTACTTC.

The chain couples TRBV18 to TRBJ1-2; unclear D gene. The CDR3 loop spans 14 amino acids. Germline V CDR1 and CDR2: KGHSH, LQKENI. V shed 3 bases and J shed 1 base, with 9 bases lying between them. CDR3 nucleotide sequence: TGTGCCAGCTCACCCGGCGGGATTAACTATGGCTACACCTTC. Amino acids: CASSPGGINYGYTF.

V and J are TRBV7-9 and TRBJ2-7; TRBD2 is a possible D gene (5 bases). Trimming took off 5 bases at V and 7 bases at J, with 12 bases between the two ends. Germline CDR1 SEHNR, CDR2 FQNEAQ (reference sequence). The CDR3 has 12 residues. DNA for the CDR3: TGTGCCAGCAGCCCCCTTTGGACTGAGCAGTACTTC. Its translation: CASSPLWTEQYF.

The CDR3 DNA sequence: TGCGCCAGCAGCACCGGACTAGCGGGGGTGGAGCAGTTCTTC. Protein product: CASSTGLAGVEQFF. The chain couples TRBV5-1 to TRBJ2-1, with 13 bases that match TRBD2. The ends lost 4 bases at V and 10 bases at J; junction bases unmatched: 5. The germline V gene has CDR1 SGHRS and CDR2 YFSETQ. The CDR3 contains 14 residues.

V gene TRBV11-2 combines with J gene TRBJ2-3; D remains unclear. CDR3 length: 16 amino acids. CDR1 is SGHAT and CDR2 is FQNNGV in the germline V gene. V dropped 1 base and J dropped 0 bases, with 11 bases sitting between them. The chain's CDR3 is CASSLGAGGSTDTQYF. The CDR3, as DNA: TGTGCCAGCAGCTTAGGAGCAGGCGGTAGCACAGATACGCAGTATTTT.